Below, 14 T cell receptor beta chains from the same sample are listed, as sequenced in a study of cytomegalovirus exposure and HLA in healthy donors. PCR involved 60 Vbeta and 13 Jbeta primers. Only in-frame clones appear in the TCRdb table, and some are missing; sequencing was by immunoSEQ multiplex PCR. Of over 150,000 clones in the sample, approximately 80% were seen once. Sequenced sample: PBMCs. All receptors derive from a young man in good health and CMV-seronegative.

The chain combines TRBV19 with TRBJ2-1; D possibly corresponds to TRBD1 (6 bases). The CDR3 runs 16 residues. Germline V lookup: CDR1 LNHDA, CDR2 SQIVND (reference sequence). V lost 7 bases, J lost 3 bases, and 19 bases lay in between. CDR3 in amino acids: CASTAMVGALYNEQFF. CDR3 sequence (DNA): TGTGCCAGTACCGCTATGGTGGGGGCCCTCTACAATGAGCAGTTCTTC.

V and J are TRBV27 and TRBJ2-7, with 9 bases matching TRBD1. This CDR3 comprises 16 residues. CDR1 is MNHEY, CDR2 SMNVEV, per germline (reference sequence). J gave up 6 bases and V 3 bases, and 12 bases lay outside the gene matches. The CDR3 sequence is CASSLGTGQGGFEQYF. The CDR3 DNA is TGTGCCAGCAGTTTGGGGACGGGACAGGGTGGGTTCGAGCAGTACTTC.

This clone has only one observation. The J gene is TRBJ1-3, the V gene TRBV19, with TRBD1 matching over 9 bases. The germline V gene has CDR1 LNHDA and CDR2 SQIVND (reference sequence). The CDR3 length is 13 residues. J was trimmed by 4 bases and V by 9 bases; bases with no gene match: 4. CDR3 loop: CASGQGIGNTIYF. The CDR3 nucleotides read TGTGCCAGCGGACAGGGGATAGGAAACACCATATATTTT. Full variable domain (missing parts from reference TRBV19 and TRBJ1-3): DGGITQSPKYLFRKEGQNVTLSCEQNLNHDAMYWYRQDPGQGLRLIYYSQIVNDFQKGDIAEGYSVSREKKESFPLTVTSAQKNPTAFYLCASGQGIGNTIYFGEGSWLTVV.

V is TRBV2 and J is TRBJ2-5; D gene ambiguous. The CDR3 has 11 residues. Deletions cut 6 bases from V and 3 bases from J, with 5 bases between. The germline V gene has CDR1 SNHLY and CDR2 FYNNEI. The CDR3 loop reads CASRTKETQYF. The CDR3 DNA follows: TGTGCCAGCAGGACAAAAGAGACCCAGTACTTC.

The chain uses TRBV7-8 and TRBJ2-2; D remains ambiguous. CDR1 is SGHVS, CDR2 FQNEAQ, per germline. This CDR3 is built from 15 residues. V was pared by 5 bases and J by 6 bases, with 16 bases between. CDR3 amino acids: CASSPAVVFAGELFF. The CDR3 DNA follows: TGTGCCAGCAGCCCCGCGGTGGTTTTCGCCGGGGAGCTGTTTTTT. The full variable domain, completed using reference TRBV7-8 and TRBJ2-2, is GAGVSQSPRYKVAKRGQDVALRCDPISGHVSLFWYQQALGQGPEFLTYFQNEAQLDKSGLPSDRFFAERPEGSVSTLKIQRTQQEDSAVYLCASSPAVVFAGELFFGEGSRLTVL.

V is TRBV4-2 and J is TRBJ2-5, with 9 bases aligning to TRBD1. The DNA end lines up better with TRBJ2-7; the J call may be wrong. The CDR3 length is 17 residues. CDR1 LGHNA and CDR2 YNFKEQ come from the germline V gene. The chain's CDR3 is CASSQEGGGTGLYEQYF. CDR3 DNA: TGTGCCAGCAGCCAAGAAGGGGGAGGGACAGGGTTGTACGAGCAGTACTTC.

This rearrangement joins TRBV5-1 to TRBJ2-1; D might be TRBD2 (5 bases). Germline V gene data show CDR1 as SGHRS and CDR2 as YFSETQ. The CDR3 sequence is 13 residues long. V gave up 1 base and J gave up 9 bases, with 11 bases separating them. For the CDR3, the DNA is TGCGCCAGCAGCTTGAGACCCGAGGGTGAGCAGTTCTTC. It yields the protein CASSLRPEGEQFF.

V and J are TRBV2 and TRBJ2-1; 8 nucleotides match TRBD1. The CDR3 is 10 amino acids. CDR1 SNHLY and CDR2 FYNNEI come from the germline V gene. The V segment lost 4 bases and the J segment 15 bases; nucleotides outside the gene matches: 2. CDR3 loop: CASSAGTGFF. DNA for the CDR3: TGTGCCAGCAGTGCCGGGACAGGGTTCTTC.

The chain recombines TRBV2 with TRBJ1-2, with 7 bases lining up with TRBD1. The length of the CDR3 is 14 residues. After removal of 7 bases from V and 6 bases from J, the junction contained 11 bases not matched to a gene. Germline V lookup: CDR1 SNHLY, CDR2 FYNNEI. Here the CDR3 reads CASTFHPGTDGYTF. For the CDR3, the DNA is TGTGCCAGCACTTTCCACCCAGGGACAGATGGCTACACCTTC. Complete variable domain (other parts from reference TRBV2 and TRBJ1-2): EPEVTQTPSHQVTQMGQEVILRCVPISNHLYFYWYRQILGQKVEFLVSFYNNEISEKSEIFDDQFSVERPDGSNFTLKIRSTKLEDSAMYFCASTFHPGTDGYTFGSGTRLTVV.

For the CDR3, the DNA is TGTGCCAGCAGCAACCCCGGGACAGGGACCACCGGGGAGCTGTTTTTT. Amino acids: CASSNPGTGTTGELFF. The chain combines TRBV27 with TRBJ2-2; 9 bases fit TRBD1. J gave up 4 bases and V 6 bases, and 9 bases lay outside the gene matches. Looked up from germline, CDR1 is MNHEY and CDR2 is SMNVEV (reference sequence). The CDR3 contains 16 residues.

There are a few counts of this clone. The V gene is TRBV6-6, the J gene TRBJ1-1, with D maybe TRBD1 (6 bases). The CDR3 extends over 14 amino acids. Trimming shortened V by 6 bases and J by 2 bases, and 13 bases separated the two germline ends. Germline CDR1 is MNHNY and CDR2 is SVGAGI (reference sequence). For the CDR3, the DNA is TGTGCCAGCAGCATGGACAGAGTAAACACTGAAGCTTTCTTT. Translated: CASSMDRVNTEAFF.

The CDR3 loop reads CASSFSVRGTDTQYF. The CDR3 region has the DNA TGTGCCAGCAGTTTTTCTGTCAGGGGCACAGATACGCAGTATTTT. This chain joins TRBV27 and TRBJ2-3, with D possibly TRBD1 on 5 matching bases. Germline loops: CDR1 MNHEY, CDR2 SMNVEV (reference sequence). With 3 bases removed from V and 1 base from J, the gap between germline ends came to 11 bases. The CDR3 loop spans 15 amino acids.

This sequence joins TRBV11-2 and TRBJ1-4; D remains unclear. The CDR3 has 14 amino acids. Trimming shortened V by 5 bases and J by 12 bases, and 19 bases separated the two germline ends. Germline-derived CDR1 and CDR2 are SGHAT and FQNNGV. CDR3 in amino acids: CASSALAGAGELFF. Here the CDR3 DNA reads TGTGCCAGCAGCGCACTAGCGGGTGCTGGGGAACTGTTTTTT.

The chain uses TRBV4-2 and TRBJ1-5, with TRBD1 as a possible D gene (6 bases). V lost 1 base to trimming and J lost 4 bases, with 11 bases between them. This CDR3 is 15 amino acids long. Germline V CDR1 and CDR2: LGHNA, YNFKEQ. CDR3 DNA: TGTGCCAGCAGCCAAGTAACAGGGATGAATCAGCCCCAGCATTTT. It specifies CASSQVTGMNQPQHF.